The rows below give T cell receptor beta chains drawn from one sample of a study of OX40 agonist ivuxolimab in advanced cancers. This table comes from immunoSEQ multiplex PCR, and its TCRdb copy is limited to in-frame clones, with some not included. The profile covers approximately 70,000 clones, with less than 90% appearing a single time and approximately 7.9% taken by the ten largest. Source: CD4+ or CD8+ T cells sorted from blood, taken in a trial of the OX40 agonist ivuxolimab. The receptor set was obtained from an adult with an advanced solid tumor such as melanoma, head and neck, liver or kidney cancer. Each CDR3 is given with its conserved first and last residue. The D gene is left open where the match is weak. Some rows mark clone size as missing; the rest say once, few, many or name a class of expanded clone.

few | TRBJ1-1 | TRBV9 | . | CASSVGPDREAFF | TGTGCCAGCAGCGTAGGCCCCGACCGAGAAGCTTTCTTT
. | TRBJ2-7 | TRBV5-1 | . | CASSVGVLYSYEQYF | TGCGCCAGCAGCGTCGGGGTTCTTTACTCCTACGAGCAGTACTTC
. | TRBJ2-7 | TRBV7-2 | TRBD2 | CASSLRTSAGGRYEQYF | TGTGCCAGCAGCTTAAGGACGTCGGCGGGAGGGAGGTACGAGCAGTACTTC
. | TRBJ2-7 | TRBV21-1 | . | CASSAKRGLENEQYF | TGTGCCAGCAGCGCGAAGAGGGGGCTAGAAAACGAGCAGTACTTC
. | TRBJ2-7 | TRBV27 | . | CASSLGRWDYEQYF | TGTGCCAGCAGTTTGGGCCGGTGGGACTACGAGCAGTACTTC
. | TRBJ1-2 | TRBV10-1 | . | CASTEDANYGYTF | TGCGCCAGCACTGAAGACGCTAACTATGGCTACACCTTC
. | TRBJ1-1 | TRBV18 | TRBD1 | CASSPTGGYTEAFF | TGTGCCAGCTCTCCAACAGGGGGCTACACTGAAGCTTTCTTT
. | TRBJ1-1 | TRBV28 | . | CASRSGVNTEAFF | TGTGCCAGCAGGTCAGGGGTGAACACTGAAGCTTTCTTT
. | TRBJ1-1 | TRBV7-9 | TRBD1 | CASSRGQGGSEAFF | TGTGCCAGCAGCCGGGGACAGGGGGGGTCGGAAGCTTTCTTT
. | TRBJ2-7 | TRBV4-2 | . | CASSQAGQLYEQYF | TGTGCCAGCAGCCAGGCGGGACAGCTTTACGAGCAGTACTTC
. | TRBJ1-6 | TRBV7-2 | TRBD1 | CASSWTGSVSSGSPLHF | TGTGCCAGCAGCTGGACAGGGTCCGTGAGTTCTGGATCACCCCTCCACTTT
. | TRBJ2-3 | TRBV5-8 | . | CASTLRGDSDTQYF | TGTGCCAGCACCCTCAGGGGCGATTCAGATACGCAGTATTTT
. | TRBJ1-1 | TRBV12-5 | . | CASGLTGNTEAFF | TGTGCTAGTGGTCTTACAGGGAACACTGAAGCTTTCTTT
. | TRBJ1-4 | TRBV28 | . | CASRTPGGEKLFF | TGTGCCTCCCGGACCCCAGGAGGTGAAAAACTGTTTTTT
. | TRBJ2-3 | TRBV5-6 | . | CASSQTGWGTDTQYF | TGTGCCAGCAGCCAGACGGGATGGGGCACAGATACGCAGTATTTT
. | TRBJ2-5 | TRBV9 | TRBD1 | CASSVAPDRGETQYF | TGTGCCAGCAGCGTAGCCCCTGACAGGGGAGAGACCCAGTACTTC
. | TRBJ1-6 | TRBV9 | TRBD1 | CASSSGQGYNSPLHF | TGTGCCAGCAGCTCGGGACAGGGCTATAATTCACCCCTCCACTTT
. | TRBJ1-1 | TRBV5-1 | . | CASSLDRLNTEAFF | TGCGCCAGCAGCTTGGACAGGCTGAACACTGAAGCTTTCTTT
once | TRBJ1-2 | TRBV9 | TRBD1 | CASSEPTGPVANYGYTF | TGTGCCAGCAGCGAGCCGACAGGGCCCGTAGCTAACTATGGCTACACCTTC
. | TRBJ2-1 | TRBV4-3 | TRBD2 | CASSQSPLAGYHEQFF | TGCGCCAGCAGCCAATCCCCCCTAGCGGGGTACCATGAGCAGTTCTTC
once | TRBJ2-5 | TRBV12-5 | TRBD2 | CASGLEGLVETQYF | TGTGCTAGTGGTTTGGAGGGACTAGTGGAGACCCAGTACTTC
. | TRBJ1-5 | TRBV28 | . | CASRAFDQPQHF | TGTGCCAGCAGGGCTTTCGATCAGCCCCAGCATTTT
. | TRBJ2-3 | TRBV19 | TRBD2 | CASSSLAGGSGTDTQYF | TGTGCCAGTAGTTCACTAGCGGGAGGGTCTGGCACAGATACGCAGTATTTT
. | TRBJ1-1 | TRBV5-1 | TRBD1 | CASSLAIDRGLTEAFF | TGCGCCAGCAGCTTGGCGATAGACAGGGGGCTCACTGAAGCTTTCTTT
. | TRBJ1-4 | TRBV5-4 | . | CASSGGSLNEKLFF | TGTGCCAGCAGCGGAGGGAGCTTAAATGAAAAACTGTTTTTT
few | TRBJ2-7 | TRBV19 | TRBD2 | CASSRTSGGAYEQYF | TGTGCCAGTAGTAGGACTAGCGGGGGAGCCTACGAGCAGTACTTC
. | TRBJ2-1 | TRBV6-5 | TRBD2 | CASSYSTAGAQFF | TGTGCCAGCAGTTACTCGACCGCGGGAGCCCAGTTCTTC
. | TRBJ2-3 | TRBV7-9 | . | CASSLRGVGDTDTQYF | TGTGCCAGCAGCTTAAGGGGGGTAGGGGATACAGATACGCAGTATTTT
. | TRBJ2-7 | TRBV19 | . | CASSIDPDRFYEQYF | TGTGCCAGTAGTATAGATCCTGACAGATTCTACGAGCAGTACTTC
once | TRBJ1-2 | TRBV29-1 | TRBD1 | CSVEIPGQPLGVYGYTF | TGCAGCGTGGAAATCCCGGGACAGCCTTTGGGAGTATATGGCTACACCTTC
. | TRBJ1-5 | TRBV25-1 | . | CASSGGVANQPQHF | TGTGCCAGCAGTGGGGGGGTAGCCAATCAGCCCCAGCATTTT
. | TRBJ2-5 | TRBV4-1 | . | CASSQDRGALETQYF | TGCGCCAGCAGCCAAGATCGGGGAGCTCTGGAGACCCAGTACTTC
. | TRBJ2-1 | TRBV19 | . | CASSIASSYNEQFF | TGTGCCAGTAGTATCGCTAGCTCCTACAATGAGCAGTTCTTC
. | TRBJ1-2 | TRBV5-1 | TRBD1 | CASSNPGTGASGYTF | TGCGCCAGCAGCAACCCAGGGACAGGGGCAAGCGGCTACACCTTC
. | TRBJ1-5 | TRBV28 | TRBD1 | CASGPTGGDSRQPQHF | TGTGCCAGCGGACCTACAGGGGGCGACTCCAGGCAGCCCCAGCATTTT
. | TRBJ1-2 | TRBV27 | TRBD1 | CASSSGGADGYTF | TGTGCCAGCAGTTCAGGGGGCGCCGACGGCTACACCTTC
. | TRBJ2-7 | TRBV6-5 | TRBD1 | CASSFQGAGAYEQYF | TGTGCCAGCAGTTTCCAGGGGGCAGGAGCCTACGAGCAGTACTTC
. | TRBJ2-3 | TRBV30 | TRBD1 | CAWSAGTGGADTQYF | TGTGCCTGGAGTGCCGGGACAGGGGGCGCAGATACGCAGTATTTT
. | TRBJ1-2 | TRBV30 | . | CASVGQGYGYTF | TGTGCCTCGGTCGGACAAGGCTATGGCTACACCTTC
. | TRBJ1-2 | TRBV7-9 | TRBD1 | CASSNRDSLTSNYGYTF | TGTGCCAGCAGCAACCGGGACAGCCTTACGTCTAACTATGGCTACACCTTC
. | TRBJ1-2 | TRBV18 | . | CASSPQGRPINYGYTF | TGTGCCAGCTCACCACAAGGTAGACCGATCAACTATGGCTACACCTTC
. | TRBJ2-3 | TRBV18 | . | CASSPPSSTSTDTQYF | TGTGCCAGCTCACCACCTTCATCGACTAGCACAGATACGCAGTATTTT
once | TRBJ1-1 | TRBV5-6 | TRBD1 | CASSPETGAGLEAFF | TGTGCCAGCAGCCCGGAGACAGGGGCGGGGCTTGAAGCTTTCTTT
. | TRBJ1-2 | TRBV23-1 | TRBD1 | CASSLGQGRGYTF | TGCGCCAGCAGCCTAGGACAGGGGCGAGGCTACACCTTC
. | TRBJ1-2 | TRBV4-2 | . | CASSHQKGLNYGYTF | TGTGCCAGCAGCCATCAGAAGGGGCTTAACTATGGCTACACTTTC
. | TRBJ1-6 | TRBV2 | . | CASSEEAQTPLHF | TGTGCCAGCAGTGAAGAGGCACAGACACCCCTCCACTTT